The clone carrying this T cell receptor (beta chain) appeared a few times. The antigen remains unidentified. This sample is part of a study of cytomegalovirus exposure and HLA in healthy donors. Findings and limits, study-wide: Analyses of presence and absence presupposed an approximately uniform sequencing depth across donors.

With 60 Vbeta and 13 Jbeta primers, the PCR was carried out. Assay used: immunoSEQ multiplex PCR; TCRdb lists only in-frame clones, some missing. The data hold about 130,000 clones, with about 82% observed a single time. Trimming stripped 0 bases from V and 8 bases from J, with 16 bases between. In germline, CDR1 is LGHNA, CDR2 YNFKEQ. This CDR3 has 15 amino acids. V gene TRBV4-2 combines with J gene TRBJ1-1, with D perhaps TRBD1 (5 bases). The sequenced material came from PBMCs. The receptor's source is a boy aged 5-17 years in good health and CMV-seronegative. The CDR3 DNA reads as TGTGCCAGCAGCCAAGAAAGTTCATCGGCAGGGGAAGCTTTCTTT. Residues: CASSQESSSAGEAFF.